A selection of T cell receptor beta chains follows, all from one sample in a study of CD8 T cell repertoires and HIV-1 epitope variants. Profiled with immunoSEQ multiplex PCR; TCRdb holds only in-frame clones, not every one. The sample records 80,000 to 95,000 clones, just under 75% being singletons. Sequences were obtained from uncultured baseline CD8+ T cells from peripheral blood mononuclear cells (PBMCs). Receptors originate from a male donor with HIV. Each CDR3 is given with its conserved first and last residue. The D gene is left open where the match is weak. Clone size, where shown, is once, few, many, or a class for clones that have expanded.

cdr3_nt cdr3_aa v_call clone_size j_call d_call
TGTGCCAGCAGCTTAGGAAAACAGGGGTTAGGGGAGACCCAGTACTTC CASSLGKQGLGETQYF TRBV7-9 once TRBJ2-5 TRBD1
TGCAGCGTTGGGGAGAGACAGGGAGGGGGAAACAATGAGCAGTTCTTC CSVGERQGGGNNEQFF TRBV29-1 many TRBJ2-1 NA
TGTGCCAGCACTCCCTCAAGGGCGCGGACAGATACGCAGTATTTT CASTPSRARTDTQYF TRBV6-5 NA TRBJ2-3 NA
TGTGCCAGCAGCTTGCGCAGCTACTCTGGAAACACCATATATTTT CASSLRSYSGNTIYF TRBV5-8 NA TRBJ1-3 NA
TGTGCCAGCAGAGGGGCAGGGGAGGGCTATGGCTACACCTTC CASRGAGEGYGYTF TRBV25-1 NA TRBJ1-2 NA
TGTGCCACCAGCAGAGATGCAGGGGCCTCAACTAACTATGGCTACACCTTC CATSRDAGASTNYGYTF TRBV15 NA TRBJ1-2 NA
TGTGCCAGCAGCTTAGCGCTAGGCGGGAGAAGGTCCCACGAGCAGTACTTC CASSLALGGRRSHEQYF TRBV7-2 NA TRBJ2-7 TRBD2
TGTGCCAGCAGCCCGACTAGCGGGAGGGCCGCCGAGCAGTACTTC CASSPTSGRAAEQYF TRBV4-2 NA TRBJ2-7 TRBD2
TGCGCCAGCAGCTTGGGTGGGTCCTCCAGCGGGGAGCTGTTTTTT CASSLGGSSSGELFF TRBV5-1 NA TRBJ2-2 NA
TGTGCCAGCAGGCGGCAGATCTCAACTAATGAAAAACTGTTTTTT CASRRQISTNEKLFF TRBV2 NA TRBJ1-4 NA
TGTGCCAGCAGTGAAAGTCCTGCCCCCTACGAGCAGTACTTC CASSESPAPYEQYF TRBV6-1 NA TRBJ2-7 NA
TGTGCCAGCAAAGGGCCTAAGGGGGACTATGGCTACACCTTC CASKGPKGDYGYTF TRBV6-1 NA TRBJ1-2 NA
TGTGCCAGTAGTATAGATCGGAACGATGAGCGCGAGCAGTACTTC CASSIDRNDEREQYF TRBV19 NA TRBJ2-7 NA
TGTGCCAGCAGTTACAGTCGGGCTAACGGCGAGCAGTACTTC CASSYSRANGEQYF TRBV6-5 NA TRBJ2-7 NA
TGTGCCAGCAGCTATGACAGGAGCTCCTACAATGAGCAGTTCTTC CASSYDRSSYNEQFF TRBV4-2 NA TRBJ2-1 NA
TGTGCCAGCAGCGCTCTTTCCTACGAGCAGTACTTC CASSALSYEQYF TRBV7-2 NA TRBJ2-7 NA
TGCGCCAGCAGCCAAGTTCTGGGATGGGAGCAGTACTTC CASSQVLGWEQYF TRBV4-1 NA TRBJ2-7 NA
TGTGCCACCAGCAGAGTTCAGGGGGCGTCCGGGGAGCTGTTTTTT CATSRVQGASGELFF TRBV15 once TRBJ2-2 TRBD1
TGTGCCAGCAGCGTTGAAGGGCGGACTGAAGCTTTCTTT CASSVEGRTEAFF TRBV9 NA TRBJ1-1 NA
TGTGCCAGCAGCTTAGAAGAAGCCGGTGGCTACACCTTC CASSLEEAGGYTF TRBV7-2 NA TRBJ1-2 NA
TGTGCCAGCAGTGAGCTGACGGGGTATAGCAATCAGCCCCAGCATTTT CASSELTGYSNQPQHF TRBV6-1 NA TRBJ1-5 NA
TGCGCCAGCAGTTTGGGACAGGCGGGGGAGCAGTACTTC CASSLGQAGEQYF TRBV10-1 few TRBJ2-7 TRBD1
TGTGCCAGCAGCTCCCTCGGGACAGGGGTCGGCGAGCAGTACTTC CASSSLGTGVGEQYF TRBV5-5 NA TRBJ2-7 TRBD1
TGTGCCAGCAGCAACGGACTAGCGGGATACATCTACAATGAGCAGTTCTTC CASSNGLAGYIYNEQFF TRBV21-1 few TRBJ2-1 NA
TGCGCCAGCAGCTTGGGGGGGAGTCGCAACATTCAGTACTTC CASSLGGSRNIQYF TRBV5-1 NA TRBJ2-4 NA
TGTGCCATACAAGCGAGAGTAGGAGGTAATGAGCAGTTCTTC CAIQARVGGNEQFF TRBV2 few TRBJ2-1 NA
TGTGCCAGCAGCCGTCCTGGCACTAATGAAAAACTGTTTTTT CASSRPGTNEKLFF TRBV5-5 NA TRBJ1-4 NA
TGTGCCACCAGCCCTAGAGACGGGAGGGCGGGGGAGACCCAGTACTTC CATSPRDGRAGETQYF TRBV15 NA TRBJ2-5 TRBD2
TGTGCCAGCTCTTCCGGGACTTACGAGCAGTACTTC CASSSGTYEQYF TRBV18 once TRBJ2-7 NA
TGCGCCAGCAGCTTGGACAAGGACTATGGCTACACCTTC CASSLDKDYGYTF TRBV5-1 NA TRBJ1-2 NA
TGTGCCAGCAGCGATAGACAGGGGTTTTCTTACGAGCAGTACTTC CASSDRQGFSYEQYF TRBV7-2 NA TRBJ2-7 TRBD1
TGTGCCAGCAGTATCCCCGGGCCAGGGGGCACAGATACGCAGTATTTT CASSIPGPGGTDTQYF TRBV28 NA TRBJ2-3 NA
TGCAGCGTCTTGACAGGGAGTAACAATCAGCCCCAGCATTTT CSVLTGSNNQPQHF TRBV29-1 NA TRBJ1-5 TRBD1
TGTGCCAGCAGTGAAGCTAGGACAGGTAAAGGAGAGACCCAGTACTTC CASSEARTGKGETQYF TRBV2 NA TRBJ2-5 TRBD1
TGTGCCAGTACCCCGACAGGGTTCGATTCCTACGAGCAGTACTTC CASTPTGFDSYEQYF TRBV19 NA TRBJ2-7 TRBD1
TGTGCCAGCAGCTTAGCTAGGACAGGACACGAGCAGTACTTC CASSLARTGHEQYF TRBV7-2 NA TRBJ2-7 TRBD1
TGTGCCAGCAGTGAGAGGCTTCTCGGCCGCTACGAGCAGTACTTC CASSERLLGRYEQYF TRBV2 NA TRBJ2-7 NA
TGCGCCAGCAGCCAAGAATGGGACTCATACTACGAGCAGTACTTC CASSQEWDSYYEQYF TRBV4-3 NA TRBJ2-7 NA
TGTGCCAGCAGCTTAAGGGCTCTAGCGGGGGGGCTTTACAATGAGCAGTTCTTC CASSLRALAGGLYNEQFF TRBV7-2 NA TRBJ2-1 TRBD2
TGTGCCAGCAGTTTATCCCAGCAACAGGCCCTGGGGCAGTTCTTC CASSLSQQQALGQFF TRBV28 NA TRBJ2-1 NA
TGTGCCAGCAGCGGTCGCAGGGCAGGTGATGACGAGCAGTACTTC CASSGRRAGDDEQYF TRBV9 NA TRBJ2-7 NA
TGTGCCAGCAGTTACTTGGCGGGAGAGAGTGAGCAGTTCTTC CASSYLAGESEQFF TRBV6-5 NA TRBJ2-1 TRBD2
TGCAGCGTTGAAGTGACAGCAACAACTAATGAAAAACTGTTTTTT CSVEVTATTNEKLFF TRBV29-1 few TRBJ1-4 NA
TGTGCCAGTAGTGTTACCCGGGACAGAATTGAAAAACTGTTTTTT CASSVTRDRIEKLFF TRBV19 medium-sized TRBJ1-4 TRBD1
TGTGCCAGCAGTTTAACAGGATTAAACACTGAAGCTTTCTTT CASSLTGLNTEAFF TRBV28 NA TRBJ1-1 NA
TGTGCCAGCACGGCAGGGGCAGGGACTGAAGCTTTCTTT CASTAGAGTEAFF TRBV6-1 NA TRBJ1-1 NA
TGTGCCAGCAGCTTAGTCATAGGCCAGGATCAGCCCCAGCATTTT CASSLVIGQDQPQHF TRBV7-2 once TRBJ1-5 NA
TGTGCCAGCTCACTCGGAGATGACTGGCGGGAGGGCCTTTCCTACGAGCAGTACTTC CASSLGDDWREGLSYEQYF TRBV18 few TRBJ2-7 TRBD2